The clone carrying this T cell receptor beta chain was seen repeatedly, ten times or more. Its antigen is not identified. The record originates from a study of response to subunit inactivated influenza vaccine. Study results and limitations: Few additional T cells are recruited per seasonal influenza vaccination, authors suggested.

MiXCR was run by TCRdb on the RT-PCR reads, yielding one entry per CDR3 protein. The sample carries hundreds of thousands of distinct CDR3 sequences, about 10% recorded once. J was trimmed by 5 bases and V by 1 base; bases with no gene match: 5. The V gene's germline CDR1 is KGHSH and CDR2 LQKENI. CDR3 length: 15 residues. The input for sequencing was PBMCs from blood, taken roughly 46 days after vaccination. This chain uses TRBV18 with TRBJ2-1; 7 bases fit TRBD2. This clonotype originated in a man between 50 and 59 years old who received an inactivated influenza vaccine. CDR3 residues: CASSPRRGGNNEQFF. The CDR3 DNA is TGTGCCAGCTCACCACGGCGCGGGGGAAACAATGAGCAGTTCTTC.